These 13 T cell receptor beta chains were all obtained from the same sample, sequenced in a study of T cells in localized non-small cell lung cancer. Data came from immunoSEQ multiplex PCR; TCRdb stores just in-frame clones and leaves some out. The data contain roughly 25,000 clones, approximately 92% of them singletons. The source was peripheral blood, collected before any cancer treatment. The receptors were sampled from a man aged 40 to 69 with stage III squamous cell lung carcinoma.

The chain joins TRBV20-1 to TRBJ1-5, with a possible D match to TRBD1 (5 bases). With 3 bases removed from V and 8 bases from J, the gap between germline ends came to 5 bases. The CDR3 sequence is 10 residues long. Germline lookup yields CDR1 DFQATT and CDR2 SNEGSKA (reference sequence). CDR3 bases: TGCAGTGCTAGGGGGGAGCCCCAGCATTTT. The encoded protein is CSARGEPQHF.

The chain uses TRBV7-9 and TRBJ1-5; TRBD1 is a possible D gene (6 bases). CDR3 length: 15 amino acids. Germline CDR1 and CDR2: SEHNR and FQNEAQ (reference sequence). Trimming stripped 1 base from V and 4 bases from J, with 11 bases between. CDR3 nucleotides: TGTGCCAGCAGCTTAGGGCAGGGGACTAATCAGCCCCAGCATTTT. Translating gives CASSLGQGTNQPQHF.

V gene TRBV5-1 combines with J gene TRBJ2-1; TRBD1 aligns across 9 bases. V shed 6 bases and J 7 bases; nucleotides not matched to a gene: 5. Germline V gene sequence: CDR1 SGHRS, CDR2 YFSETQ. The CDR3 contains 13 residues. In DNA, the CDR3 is TGCGCCAGCACCGGGACAGGGTATAATGAGCAGTTCTTC. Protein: CASTGTGYNEQFF.

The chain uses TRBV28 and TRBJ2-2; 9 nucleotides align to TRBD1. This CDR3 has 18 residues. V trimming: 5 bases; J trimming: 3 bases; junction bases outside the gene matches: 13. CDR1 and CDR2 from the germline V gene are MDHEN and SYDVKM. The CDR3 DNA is TGTGCCAGCAGTCCCCCAATTCGGACAGGGGTACACACCGGGGAGCTGTTTTTT. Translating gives CASSPPIRTGVHTGELFF. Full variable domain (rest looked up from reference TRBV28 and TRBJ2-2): DVKVTQSSRYLVKRTGEKVFLECVQDMDHENMFWYRQDPGLGLRLIYFSYDVKMKEKGDIPEGYSVSREKKERFSLILESASTNQTSMYLCASSPPIRTGVHTGELFFGEGSRLTVL.

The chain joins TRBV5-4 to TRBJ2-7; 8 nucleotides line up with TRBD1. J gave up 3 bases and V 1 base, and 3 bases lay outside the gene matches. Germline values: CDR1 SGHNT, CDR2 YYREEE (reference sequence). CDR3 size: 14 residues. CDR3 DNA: TGTGCCAGCAGCTTGCTAGGACAGGGCTACGAGCAGTACTTC. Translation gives CASSLLGQGYEQYF.

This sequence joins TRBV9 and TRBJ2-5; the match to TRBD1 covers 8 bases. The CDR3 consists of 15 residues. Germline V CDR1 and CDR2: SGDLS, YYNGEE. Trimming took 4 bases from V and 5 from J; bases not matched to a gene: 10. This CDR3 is CASSILGQGAETQYF. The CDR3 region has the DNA TGTGCCAGCAGCATCCTTGGACAGGGCGCCGAGACCCAGTACTTC.

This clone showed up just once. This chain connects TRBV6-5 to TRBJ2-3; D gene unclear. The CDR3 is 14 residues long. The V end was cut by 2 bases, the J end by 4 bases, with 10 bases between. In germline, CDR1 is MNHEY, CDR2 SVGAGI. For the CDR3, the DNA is TGTGCCAGCAGTTACACCAGGCTCTCAGATACGCAGTATTTT. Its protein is CASSYTRLSDTQYF.

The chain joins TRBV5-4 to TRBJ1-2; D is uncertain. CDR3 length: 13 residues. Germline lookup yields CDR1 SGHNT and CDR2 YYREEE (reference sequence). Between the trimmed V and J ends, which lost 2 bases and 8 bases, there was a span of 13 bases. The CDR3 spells CASSLDAPRGYTF. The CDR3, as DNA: TGTGCCAGCAGCTTAGACGCCCCGAGGGGCTACACCTTC. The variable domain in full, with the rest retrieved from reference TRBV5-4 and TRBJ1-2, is ETGVTQSPTHLIKTRGQQVTLRCSSQSGHNTVSWYQQALGQGPQFIFQYYREEENGRGNFPPRFSGLQFPNYSSELNVNALELDDSALYLCASSLDAPRGYTFGSGTRLTVV.

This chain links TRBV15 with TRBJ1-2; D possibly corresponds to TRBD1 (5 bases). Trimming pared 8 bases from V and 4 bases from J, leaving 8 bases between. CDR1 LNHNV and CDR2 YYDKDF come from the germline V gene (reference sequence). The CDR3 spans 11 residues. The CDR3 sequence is CATWGIYGYTF. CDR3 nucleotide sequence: TGTGCCACCTGGGGGATCTATGGCTACACCTTC.

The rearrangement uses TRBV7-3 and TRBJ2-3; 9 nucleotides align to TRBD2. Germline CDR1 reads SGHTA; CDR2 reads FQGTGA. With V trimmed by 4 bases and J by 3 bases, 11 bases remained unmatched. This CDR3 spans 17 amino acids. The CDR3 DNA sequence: TGTGCCAGCAGCTCGCGAGCGGCGGGAGGGCGGACAGATACGCAGTATTTT. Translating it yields CASSSRAAGGRTDTQYF.

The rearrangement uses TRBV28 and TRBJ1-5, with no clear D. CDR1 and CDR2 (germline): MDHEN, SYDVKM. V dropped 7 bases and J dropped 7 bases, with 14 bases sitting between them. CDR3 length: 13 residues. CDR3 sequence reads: CASKTPREQPQHF. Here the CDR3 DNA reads TGTGCCAGCAAAACGCCGCGAGAACAGCCCCAGCATTTT. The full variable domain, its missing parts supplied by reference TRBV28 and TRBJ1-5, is DVKVTQSSRYLVKRTGEKVFLECVQDMDHENMFWYRQDPGLGLRLIYFSYDVKMKEKGDIPEGYSVSREKKERFSLILESASTNQTSMYLCASKTPREQPQHFGDGTRLSIL.

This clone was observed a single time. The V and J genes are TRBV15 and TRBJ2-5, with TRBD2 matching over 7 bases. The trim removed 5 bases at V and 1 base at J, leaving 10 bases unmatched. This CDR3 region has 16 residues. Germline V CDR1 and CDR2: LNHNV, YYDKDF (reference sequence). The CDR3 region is CATSDLGGGLQETQYF. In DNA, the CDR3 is TGTGCCACCAGCGACCTTGGGGGAGGGCTCCAAGAGACCCAGTACTTC.

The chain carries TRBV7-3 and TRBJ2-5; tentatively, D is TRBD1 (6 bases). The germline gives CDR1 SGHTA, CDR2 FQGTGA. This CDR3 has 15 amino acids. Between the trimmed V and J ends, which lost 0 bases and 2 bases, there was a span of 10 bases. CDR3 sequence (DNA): TGTGCCAGCAGCTTAACCGGCCAGGGGCAAGAGACCCAGTACTTC. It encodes CASSLTGQGQETQYF.